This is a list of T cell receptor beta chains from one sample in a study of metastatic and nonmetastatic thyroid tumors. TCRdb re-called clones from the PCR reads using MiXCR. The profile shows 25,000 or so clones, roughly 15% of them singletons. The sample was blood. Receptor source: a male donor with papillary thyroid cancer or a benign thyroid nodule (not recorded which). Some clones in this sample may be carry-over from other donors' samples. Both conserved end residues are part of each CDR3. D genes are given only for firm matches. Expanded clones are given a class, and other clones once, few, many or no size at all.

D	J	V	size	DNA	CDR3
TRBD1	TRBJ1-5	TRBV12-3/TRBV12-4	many	TGTGCCAGCAGTTTCGGTCGGACAGGGGGCCTTCAGCCCCAGCATTTT	CASSFGRTGGLQPQHF
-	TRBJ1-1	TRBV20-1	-	TGCAGTGCTAGAGACGCGGGCGGGGGGAACACTGAAGCTTTCTTT	CSARDAGGGNTEAFF
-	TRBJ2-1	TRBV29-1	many	TGCAGCGTTGTACAGACCTACAATGAGCAGTTCTTC	CSVVQTYNEQFF
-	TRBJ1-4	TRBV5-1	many	TGCGCCAGCAGCTTGAATACAGGTGTCGGGGAAAAACTGTTTTTT	CASSLNTGVGEKLFF
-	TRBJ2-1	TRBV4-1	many	TGCGCCAGCAGCCAGGGGGCTAGCGGTACCTACAATGAGCAGTTCTTC	CASSQGASGTYNEQFF
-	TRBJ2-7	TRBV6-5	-	TGTGCCAGCAGTTACTCTGCTCTAGCCAGAACGTATCAGTACTTC	CASSYSALARTYQYF
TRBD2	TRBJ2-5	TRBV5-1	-	TGCGCCAGCAGGAATCTACTAGCGGGGGACCAAGAGACCCAGTACTTC	CASRNLLAGDQETQYF
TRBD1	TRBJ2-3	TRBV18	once	TGTGCCAGCTCACCTCCGGGACAGGGGGCGGAAGATACGCAGTATTTT	CASSPPGQGAEDTQYF
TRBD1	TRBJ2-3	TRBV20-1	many	TGCAGTGCCCCCGACGGGACAGGGGCAGATACGCAGTATTTT	CSAPDGTGADTQYF
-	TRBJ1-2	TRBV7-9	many	TGTGCCAGCAGCTTAATCCCGGGTGAGGGTGGCTACACCTTC	CASSLIPGEGGYTF
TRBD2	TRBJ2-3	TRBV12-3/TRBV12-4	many	TGTGCCAGCAGTGGGACTAGCCTCACAGATACGCAGTATTTT	CASSGTSLTDTQYF
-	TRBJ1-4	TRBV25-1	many	TGTGCCAGCAGATTCGGAAGATTAGGTGAAAAACTGTTTTTT	CASRFGRLGEKLFF
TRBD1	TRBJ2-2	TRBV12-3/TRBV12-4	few	TGTGCCAGCAGTTTTGGGCCGGGACAGGGTCTTACCGGGGAGCTGTTTTTT	CASSFGPGQGLTGELFF
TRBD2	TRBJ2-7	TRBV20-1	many	TGCAGTGCTAGGGGACTAGCGGAAGGGTACGAGCAGTACTTC	CSARGLAEGYEQYF
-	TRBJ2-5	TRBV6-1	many	TGTGCCAGCACCTCAACCGGGCTAGCCGGGGAGACCCAGTACTTC	CASTSTGLAGETQYF
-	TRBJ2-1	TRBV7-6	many	TGTGCCAGCAGCGGAGGGGGCCGGGAGCAGTTCTTC	CASSGGGREQFF
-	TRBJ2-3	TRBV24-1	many	TGTGCCACCAGTGATCACGGGTTTTCCCTCGGGCAGTATTTT	CATSDHGFSLGQYF